This T cell receptor (beta chain) was documented in a study of T cells in Graves' hyperthyroidism and ophthalmopathy (dated by TCRdb to between 2017 and 2020). In terms of the full investigation: Peripheral blood was sampled at the time of initial diagnosis, prior to any treatment. To identify distinguishing TCR V-J signatures, a discovery cohort of 95 to 100 patients was used, comprising under 45 with Graves' ophthalmopathy and approximately 58 with stable Graves' hyperthyroidism. Prospective prediction of ophthalmopathy was tested in an independent validation cohort consisting of about 19 hyperthyroidism patients and over 15 patients who later progressed to ophthalmopathy. The 100 or so discovery patients were divided at random into training and test sets in a 7:3 ratio. The study also compared thyroid tissue and blood T-cell repertoires from about 6 Graves' hyperthyroidism patients. Once sampling was done, hyperthyroidism patients were given methimazole at a starting dose of 30 mg daily, whereas ophthalmopathy patients were given high-dose intravenous methylprednisolone. The paper reports TCR Vbeta CDR3 sequencing of roughly 140 peripheral blood samples: approximately 43 ophthalmopathy, approximately 74 hyperthyroidism and 17 progressor patients. Overall study results and their limits: Blood samples also contained most of the expanded thyroid clonotypes (frequency above 0.001), which suggests that blood repertoires may reflect thyroid immune responses. Sample size was not statistically predetermined, and investigators were not blinded to group allocation. A model built on a 13 V-J signature distinguished ophthalmopathy from stable hyperthyroidism, reaching around 87% sensitivity and under 84% specificity in cross-validation and 80%/75% in testing. In validation, the model predicted progression to ophthalmopathy with approximately 70% sensitivity and about 73% specificity, a median of around 6.6 months before onset.

In the ophthalmopathy patients, disease was moderately to severely active, with a Clinical Activity Score of 3 or more, a NOSPECS grade of 4 or more, and a duration of less than 3 months. The study excluded patients with uncontrolled infections, other autoimmune diseases, pregnancy or lactation. Diagnoses were based on clinical symptoms, serum thyroxine and TRAb, thyroid ultrasound and orbital computed tomography. PBMCs were separated from roughly 10 ml of fresh peripheral blood using Ficoll-Paque density gradient centrifugation. Total RNA was extracted using Trizol reagent, and RNA quality was assessed on an Agilent 2100 Bioanalyzer. Remarks on this clonotype: Its antigen is not yet known. Base qualities are not recorded, but no much larger clone differs from it by a single base.

The TCR beta CDR3 regions were amplified from the RNA transcripts. A first-round RT-PCR of the TCR CDR3 used the HTBI primer set with the Qiagen OneStep RT-PCR kit. Libraries were constructed in a second round of multiplex PCR, after which size selection and purification were carried out. Sequencing of the libraries was done on an Illumina HiSeq2000 using paired-end 100 bp reads. The study's own analysis went as follows. SOAPnuke was used to process the raw data, throwing out any read that contained adapters or uncalled bases, had a mean Phred below 15, or lacked an exact constant-primer or identifier match. COPE v1.2.5 was used to merge the high-quality paired reads, and each unique nucleotide sequence was defined as a clonotype. MiTCR v1.1 was used to align clonotypes to the IMGT TRBV, TRBD and TRBJ reference segments. The analysis included only V-J combinations with a frequency above 0.0001, which together covered 99% to 99.2% of the repertoires. The TCS score was defined as the ratio of F50 (clonal expansion) to E x V (chaos), calculated using BLOSUM62-based TCRdist between CDR3 peptides within each V-J. Welch's t-statistics and random forest reduced around 510 V-J features to 13, which were used in a naive Bayes classifier (R e1071). The public reads were reanalyzed by TCRdb: fastp trimming at Q25, MiXCR alignment, in-frame beta chains only. Every distinct CDR3 protein forms one entry, paired with its most common genes and DNA. These V and J calls originate from TCRdb's pipeline instead of the authors' own analysis. This sample holds approximately 690,000 distinct CDR3 sequences; around 20% were observed only once. The ten largest account for approximately 30% of the sample.

From cysteine to phenylalanine, the CDR3 is 15 amino acids long. Of all the DNA, just the CDR3 is kept, 45 bases in frame from base 1. V is pruned by 3 bases and J by 5 bases, leaving 7 bases of the junction without a gene match. Via the germline V gene, CDR1 is MRHNA and CDR2 SNTAGT. The TCR sequence derives from a man younger than 45 with Graves' ophthalmopathy. The sequencing input was blood. This receptor chain uses TRBV6-4 and TRBJ2-1; 7 of the junction bases match TRBD2. The CDR3 here reads CASSEIAGLNNEQFF. In nucleotides, the sequence is TGTGCCAGCAGTGAAATAGCGGGTTTGAACAATGAGCAGTTCTTC.